The 28 T cell receptor beta chains listed next were all sequenced from one sample in a study of T cell changes during pregnancy in multiple sclerosis. Some clones are missing from TCRdb's copy, which holds only in-frame ones; the method was immunoSEQ multiplex PCR. Among 35,000 to 55,000 clones, 85% to 95% were seen once, and the ten largest hold roughly 3.7%. The sequences come from CD8+ T cells from peripheral blood mononuclear cells, collected after pregnancy. The receptors shown here come from a female donor with multiple sclerosis, enrolled in a pregnancy study.

V and J are TRBV19 and TRBJ2-2; 12 bases map to TRBD2. V trimming: 4 bases; J trimming: 6 bases; junction bases outside the gene matches: 15. From germline, CDR1 is LNHDA and CDR2 SQIVND (reference sequence). CDR3 size: 19 residues. This CDR3 is CASSTKTSGSCRVPGELFF. CDR3 nucleotide sequence: TGTGCCAGTAGTACCAAGACTAGCGGGAGTTGCAGGGTACCCGGGGAGCTGTTTTTT.

CDR3 residues: CASSLTTGDGYTF. The CDR3 DNA follows: TGCGCCAGCAGCTTGACGACAGGGGATGGCTACACCTTC. The rearrangement uses TRBV5-1 and TRBJ1-2; TRBD1 aligns across 8 bases. In germline, CDR1 is SGHRS, CDR2 YFSETQ. The trim removed 1 base at V and 6 bases at J, leaving 2 bases unmatched. The CDR3 consists of 13 residues. Looking up the rest from reference TRBV5-1 and TRBJ1-2 gives the full variable domain: KAGVTQTPRYLIKTRGQQVTLSCSPISGHRSVSWYQQTPGQGLQFLFEYFSETQRNKGNFPGRFSGRQFSNSRSEMNVSTLELGDSALYLCASSLTTGDGYTFGSGTRLTVV.

The V call is TRBV7-9, the J call TRBJ1-2; 8 bases align to TRBD1. The germline V gene encodes CDR1 SEHNR and CDR2 FQNEAQ (reference sequence). This CDR3 has 14 residues. After removal of 4 bases from V and 5 bases from J, the junction contained 6 bases not matched to a gene. The CDR3: CASSSGQALYGYTF. The CDR3 bases are TGTGCCAGCAGCTCGGGACAGGCCCTTTATGGCTACACCTTC.

The chain uses TRBV2 and TRBJ2-3, with D possibly being TRBD1 (6 bases). This CDR3 has 15 residues. Trimming removed 1 base at V and 2 bases at J, with 10 bases between. The V gene's germline CDR1 is SNHLY and CDR2 FYNNEI. In nucleotides, the CDR3 is TGTGCCAGCAGTGAAGGGCAGGGACACACAGATACGCAGTATTTT. Its protein is CASSEGQGHTDTQYF.

The table lists this clone with a few counts. The J gene is TRBJ1-1, the V gene TRBV4-1; tentative D call: TRBD1 (6 bases). CDR1 is MGHRA and CDR2 is YSYEKL in the germline V gene. Trimming cost V 5 bases and J 10 bases, with 17 bases left between them. The CDR3 is made up of 13 amino acids. The CDR3 region has the DNA TGCGCCAGCAGCGACTTTACAGGGATTGGAGCTTTCTTT. It yields the protein CASSDFTGIGAFF.

The chain employs TRBV5-8 and TRBJ2-2; TRBD1 is a possible D gene (5 bases). Looked up from germline, CDR1 is SGHTS and CDR2 is YDEGEE. The V gene lost 4 bases and the J gene lost 3 bases, with 13 bases spanning the gap. The CDR3 has 15 amino acids. Here the CDR3 DNA reads TGTGCCAGCAGCGTAGGACACTCGGACACCGGGGAGCTGTTTTTT. This sequence encodes CASSVGHSDTGELFF.

CDR3 coding DNA: TGTGCCAGCAGCTCTCGGACAGGGGGCGCGACCAACTATGGCTACACCTTC. Translating gives CASSSRTGGATNYGYTF. J is TRBJ1-2 and V is TRBV9, with 11 bases fitting TRBD1. The CDR3 has 17 residues. The germline gives CDR1 SGDLS, CDR2 YYNGEE. J was trimmed by 2 bases and V by 4 bases; bases with no gene match: 10.

The chain combines TRBV7-8 with TRBJ2-1; tentatively, D is TRBD1 (6 bases). The CDR3 consists of 15 residues. The ends were cut back, 5 bases at V and 4 bases at J, with 15 bases in the middle. Per the germline V gene, CDR1 is SGHVS and CDR2 is FQNEAQ. The CDR3 DNA reads as TGTGCCAGCAGCCAGACACTCCAGGGGTACAATGAGCAGTTCTTC. Its protein product is CASSQTLQGYNEQFF.

This sequence joins TRBV28 and TRBJ2-1; the match to TRBD1 covers 7 bases. The CDR3 is made up of 13 amino acids. V lost 6 bases to trimming and J lost 3 bases; unmatched junction nucleotides: 2. Germline V CDR1 and CDR2: MDHEN, SYDVKM. The CDR3, as DNA: TGTGCCAGCAGGGGGACAGACTACAATGAGCAGTTCTTC. This sequence encodes CASRGTDYNEQFF.

The chain has TRBV29-1 and TRBJ2-5; D is possibly TRBD1 (6 bases). The CDR3 loop spans 12 amino acids. Germline lookup yields CDR1 SQVTM and CDR2 ANQGSEA. V lost 1 base, J lost 3 bases, and 6 bases lay in between. The CDR3 loop is CSVEGTEETQYF. CDR3 DNA: TGCAGCGTTGAAGGGACAGAAGAGACCCAGTACTTC.

This chain uses TRBV29-1 with TRBJ1-1; D may be TRBD1 (5 bases). The CDR3 sequence is 14 residues long. Trimming removed 0 bases at V and 2 bases at J, with 10 bases between. In germline, CDR1 is SQVTM, CDR2 ANQGSEA. CDR3 sequence: CSVEEGGINTEAFF. As DNA, the CDR3 is TGCAGCGTTGAAGAGGGGGGAATAAACACTGAAGCTTTCTTT.

The V and J genes are TRBV4-1 and TRBJ1-4; TRBD1 aligns across 11 bases. Germline V gene lookup returns CDR1 MGHRA and CDR2 YSYEKL. Trimming removed 2 bases from V and 6 bases from J; junction bases left unmatched: 2. The CDR3 is made up of 15 amino acids. The CDR3, as DNA: TGCGCCAGCAGCCAAAGGACAGGGGGCTATGAAAAACTGTTTTTT. Protein: CASSQRTGGYEKLFF.

This sequence joins TRBV4-3 and TRBJ1-3, with TRBD1 matching over 9 bases. Germline CDR1 reads LGHNA; CDR2 reads YSLEER. V shed 1 base, J shed 1 base, and the junction held 11 bases outside the gene matches. This CDR3 is 19 amino acids long. CDR3 nucleotides: TGCGCCAGCAGCCAAGGACCCCCGGGGACAGGGTTTTCTGGAAACACCATATATTTT. Encoded protein: CASSQGPPGTGFSGNTIYF.

The chain carries TRBV27 and TRBJ2-1; D might be TRBD2 (6 bases). CDR1 and CDR2 from the germline V gene are MNHEY and SMNVEV (reference sequence). Trimming stripped 5 bases from V and 4 bases from J, with 9 bases between. This CDR3 has 13 amino acids. Here the CDR3 reads CASSPGTYNEQFF. The DNA for the CDR3 is TGTGCCAGCAGTCCTGGGACTTACAATGAGCAGTTCTTC.

This chain connects TRBV7-2 to TRBJ2-7; D is possibly TRBD2 (7 bases). The CDR3 runs 18 residues. V lost 5 bases and J 1 base, leaving 24 bases between the germline ends. Germline CDR1 SGHTA, CDR2 FQGNSA. CDR3 sequence reads: CASSARLSGRGGSYEQYF. The CDR3 DNA is TGTGCCAGCAGCGCGCGCCTCTCAGGGAGGGGGGGATCCTACGAGCAGTACTTC.

J is TRBJ2-1 and V is TRBV6-1, with 10 bases fitting TRBD2. Germline loops: CDR1 MNHNS, CDR2 SASEGT. The V and J ends lost 6 bases and 7 bases, in that order; junction bases with no gene match: 0. The CDR3 totals 12 residues. CDR3 bases: TGTGCCAGCAGACTAGCGGGAAATGAGCAGTTCTTC. This translates into CASRLAGNEQFF.

V usage is TRBV6-4 and J usage is TRBJ1-6; 7 bases align to TRBD1. The CDR3 is 16 residues long. The germline V gene encodes CDR1 MRHNA and CDR2 SNTAGT. V trimming: 9 bases; J trimming: 7 bases; junction bases outside the gene matches: 15. CDR3 sequence reads: CASISQGGTVNSPLHF. CDR3 nucleotide sequence: TGTGCCAGTATCTCGCAAGGGGGGACAGTCAATTCACCCCTCCACTTT.

This chain uses TRBV19 with TRBJ2-1; the D is unclear. Trimming cost V 5 bases and J 0 bases, with 8 bases left between them. The CDR3 is 14 residues long. CDR1 is LNHDA, CDR2 SQIVND, per germline (reference sequence). The CDR3 region is CASSLIDSYNEQFF. The CDR3 DNA reads as TGTGCCAGTAGTTTGATAGACTCCTACAATGAGCAGTTCTTC.

The J gene is TRBJ2-1, the V gene TRBV6-5, with unresolved D. CDR1 and CDR2 from the germline V gene are MNHEY and SVGAGI. V lost 6 bases to trimming and J lost 3 bases, with 15 bases between them. CDR3 size: 15 residues. This CDR3 reads CASSADVRLYNEQFF. CDR3 DNA: TGTGCCAGCAGCGCCGATGTAAGACTCTACAATGAGCAGTTCTTC.

This sequence joins TRBV6-5 and TRBJ2-3; D might be TRBD2 (6 bases). Germline CDR1 reads MNHEY; CDR2 reads SVGAGI. V lost 4 bases, J lost 1 base, and 6 bases lay in between. The CDR3 has 13 amino acids. The DNA of the CDR3 is TGTGCCAGCAGTTCTAGCGGCACAGATACGCAGTATTTT. This translates into CASSSSGTDTQYF.

The chain has TRBV23-1 and TRBJ1-5; maybe TRBD1 (5 bases). TRBV23-1 falls under the ORF class, with uncertain function. This CDR3 is 14 amino acids long. The V and J ends lost 3 bases and 9 bases respectively, with 15 bases between them. Here the CDR3 reads CASSQRTSGPPQHF. The DNA for the CDR3 is TGCGCCAGCAGTCAGAGGACATCCGGTCCGCCCCAGCATTTT.

V is TRBV7-9 and J is TRBJ1-1; D is uncertain. V gave up 4 bases and J gave up 0 bases, with 12 bases separating them. CDR3 size: 15 residues. Germline V gives CDR1 SEHNR, CDR2 FQNEAQ (reference sequence). Here the CDR3 reads CASSSPLSVNTEAFF. The CDR3 DNA reads TGTGCCAGCAGCTCCCCACTGAGCGTGAACACTGAAGCTTTCTTT.

This clone was counted between two and nine times. The rearrangement links TRBV11-2 to TRBJ1-1; a weak D match, TRBD1 (6 bases). CDR1 is SGHAT, CDR2 FQNNGV, per germline. This CDR3 comprises 15 residues. Trimming pared 4 bases from V and 6 bases from J, leaving 18 bases between. The CDR3 here is CASSSPTGLGAEAFF. The CDR3, as DNA: TGTGCCAGCAGCTCCCCGACAGGCTTGGGGGCTGAAGCTTTCTTT.

The chain combines TRBV7-2 with TRBJ2-3; 8 bases agree with TRBD2. Germline CDR1 SGHTA, CDR2 FQGNSA. The trim removed 2 bases at V and 2 bases at J, leaving 3 bases unmatched. The CDR3 is made up of 15 amino acids. The CDR3 loop reads CASSLIGGATDTQYF. DNA for the CDR3: TGTGCCAGCAGCTTAATCGGGGGGGCCACAGATACGCAGTATTTT.

The genes are TRBV6-5 and TRBJ2-5; maybe TRBD2 (6 bases). CDR3 length: 14 residues. Germline CDR1 reads MNHEY; CDR2 reads SVGAGI. Trimming removed 8 bases at V and 5 bases at J, with 18 bases between. CDR3 in amino acids: CASFLVAEPETQYF. The DNA for the CDR3 is TGTGCCAGCTTCCTTGTAGCGGAGCCGGAGACCCAGTACTTC.

CDR3 in DNA: TGTGCCAGCAGCCTAAAAAGGGAGGATACGCAGTATTTT. Protein sequence: CASSLKREDTQYF. The genes are TRBV5-8 and TRBJ2-3; D might be TRBD2 (5 bases). The ends were cut back, 4 bases at V and 6 bases at J, with 12 bases in the middle. This CDR3 spans 13 amino acids. Germline lookup yields CDR1 SGHTS and CDR2 YDEGEE.

This chain joins TRBV6-1 and TRBJ2-7; 7 bases line up with TRBD2. Germline trimming cut 11 bases from V and 4 bases from J; bases unmatched to any gene: 8. This CDR3 region has 12 residues. Germline CDR1 MNHNS, CDR2 SASEGT. The CDR3 coding sequence is TGTGCCGCGGGACTACAAATTTACGAGCAGTACTTC. It translates to CAAGLQIYEQYF.

The gene calls are TRBV10-2 and TRBJ2-5; 10 bases align to TRBD2. Looked up from germline, CDR1 is WSHSY and CDR2 is SAAADI. This CDR3 is built from 16 residues. V shed 6 bases and J 2 bases; nucleotides not matched to a gene: 9. The CDR3 region has the DNA TGCGCCAGCAGGTCCACTAGCGGGGCCCCTCAAGAGACCCAGTACTTC. Translating gives CASRSTSGAPQETQYF.